These 14 T cell receptor beta chains were sequenced from one sample in a study of blood T cell repertoires in COVID-19. TCRdb's table, derived via immunoSEQ multiplex PCR, lists solely in-frame clones and lacks some. The data show over 75,000 clones, with roughly 88% seen just once and around 3% held by the top ten. The sequencing input was peripheral blood. The receptors shown here come from an elderly woman with acute or convalescent COVID-19.

The CDR3 DNA is TGTGCCAGCAGCGAAGAGCGGGGGAGCTCCTACAATGAGCAGTTCTTC. Its protein product is CASSEERGSSYNEQFF. The chain employs TRBV9 and TRBJ2-1; 8 bases fit TRBD2. After removal of 3 bases from V and 0 bases from J, the junction contained 5 bases not matched to a gene. This CDR3 has 16 amino acids. Per the germline V gene, CDR1 is SGDLS and CDR2 is YYNGEE.

This clone appeared once. The chain links TRBV6-2 or TRBV6-3 to TRBJ1-6, with a weak D call TRBD1 (6 bases). The CDR3 loop spans 14 amino acids. Deletions cut 6 bases from V and 5 bases from J, with 11 bases between. The germline CDR1 and CDR2 sequences are MNHEY and SVGEGT. This chain's CDR3 is CASSRTVNNSPLHF. In DNA, the CDR3 is TGTGCCAGCAGCCGGACAGTGAATAATTCACCCCTCCACTTT.

This clone was recorded only once. The chain carries TRBV5-4 and TRBJ1-1, with 7 bases that match TRBD1. The CDR3 runs 14 residues. Losses at the gene ends were 4 bases for V and 4 bases for J; bases not matched to a gene: 7. The V gene's germline CDR1 is SGHNT and CDR2 YYREEE (reference sequence). Written as DNA, the CDR3 is TGTGCCAGCAGCGCACAGACAGGGTCCACTGAAGCTTTCTTT. This encodes CASSAQTGSTEAFF.

The table lists this clone with a count of one. The chain links TRBV5-1 to TRBJ2-5, with D hard to call. V was trimmed by 4 bases and J by 5 bases, leaving 12 bases between them. Germline CDR1 is SGHRS and CDR2 is YFSETQ. The CDR3 has 13 residues. The CDR3 loop is CASSLRFGETQYF. CDR3 bases: TGCGCCAGCAGCCTTAGGTTCGGGGAGACCCAGTACTTC.

The rearrangement uses TRBV28 and TRBJ1-2; D may be TRBD1 (6 bases). V was clipped by 11 bases and J by 4 bases, with 11 bases between them. The CDR3 spans 11 residues. Germline CDR1 MDHEN, CDR2 SYDVKM. This chain's CDR3 is CALGQSYGYTF. CDR3 DNA: TGTGCCCTCGGACAGTCCTATGGCTACACCTTC.

The V gene is TRBV6-5, the J gene TRBJ2-2, with 10 bases fitting TRBD2. With 6 bases clipped from V and 3 bases from J, the junction kept 4 bases outside the gene matches. Germline lookup yields CDR1 MNHEY and CDR2 SVGAGI. This CDR3 has 15 residues. For the CDR3, the DNA is TGTGCCAGCAGGTCTAGCGGGGGATACACCGGGGAGCTGTTTTTT. Translation: CASRSSGGYTGELFF.

The rearrangement uses TRBV7-2 and TRBJ2-7; 9 nucleotides align to TRBD1. This CDR3 contains 15 residues. V was clipped by 2 bases and J by 5 bases; unmatched bases: 7. The germline gives CDR1 SGHTA, CDR2 FQGNSA. Here the CDR3 DNA reads TGTGCCAGCAGCTTACGGCTGGACAGGGGACACGAGCAGTACTTC. This encodes CASSLRLDRGHEQYF.

With respect to this clone: The same CDR3 arises from other DNA sequences in this sample as well. The chain joins TRBV29-1 to TRBJ1-3, with D uncertain. The CDR3 runs to 11 residues. Germline V gene lookup returns CDR1 SQVTM and CDR2 ANQGSEA. Between the trimmed V and J ends, which lost 5 bases and 3 bases, there was a span of 5 bases. The CDR3 sequence: CSVSSGNTIYF. The CDR3 DNA reads as TGCAGCGTTTCCAGTGGAAACACCATATATTTT.

This clone has only a few counts. This chain connects TRBV11-2 to TRBJ2-3; D gene unclear. The CDR3 is made up of 12 amino acids. CDR1 and CDR2 (germline): SGHAT, FQNNGV. The V end lost 6 bases, the J end lost 3 bases, and 7 bases lay between the germline ends. CDR3 DNA sequence: TGTGCCAGCAGGCTAGTAACAGATACGCAGTATTTT. Translating it yields CASRLVTDTQYF.

This clone was seen only once. The V and J genes are TRBV6-5 and TRBJ2-1, with a weak D call TRBD1 (6 bases). This CDR3 contains 13 residues. Germline-derived CDR1 and CDR2 are MNHEY and SVGAGI. The V gene lost 5 bases and the J gene lost 9 bases, with 14 bases spanning the gap. Written as DNA, the CDR3 is TGTGCCAGCAGTATATTGGGGGCACGTGAGCAGTTCTTC. It specifies CASSILGAREQFF.

This chain joins TRBV6-6 and TRBJ1-2, with a weak D call TRBD1 (6 bases). There are 13 residues in the CDR3. The germline V and J ends were trimmed by 5 bases and 4 bases, with 11 bases remaining between them. Germline CDR1 and CDR2: MNHNY and SVGAGI (reference sequence). DNA for the CDR3: TGTGCCAGCAGTGCCGGGACAACCTATGGCTACACCTTC. Translating it yields CASSAGTTYGYTF.

The J gene is TRBJ2-7, the V gene TRBV19; weak D call: TRBD2 (5 bases). The germline gives CDR1 LNHDA, CDR2 SQIVND (reference sequence). Trimming took 2 bases from V and 1 from J, leaving 9 bases between them. The CDR3 totals 14 residues. DNA for the CDR3: TGTGCCAGTAGTATAACGGGGATTTCCTACGAGCAGTACTTC. Its protein product is CASSITGISYEQYF.

The J gene is TRBJ2-3, the V gene TRBV7-2, with D hard to call. The ends were cut back, 1 base at V and 3 bases at J, with 8 bases in the middle. Per germline, CDR1 SGHTA and CDR2 FQGNSA. The CDR3 length is 14 residues. The CDR3 nucleotides are TGTGCCAGCAGCTTAGGGCAGGTAACAGATACGCAGTATTTT. Translation gives CASSLGQVTDTQYF.

The chain couples TRBV19 to TRBJ1-5; D unclear. Germline V gives CDR1 LNHDA, CDR2 SQIVND (reference sequence). The V and J ends lost 1 base and 4 bases respectively, with 14 bases between them. CDR3 length equals 16 residues. CDR3 bases: TGTGCCAGTAGTATAGTAGGCAGCGGGTCGAATCAGCCCCAGCATTTT. Translated: CASSIVGSGSNQPQHF.